This TCR beta chain was sequenced for a study of post-analysis software for immune sequencing data. Background on the study: The study covered relapsing-remitting, secondary progressive and progressive-relapsing courses of multiple sclerosis.

Tagging with unique molecular identifiers was a feature of the TCR beta cDNA libraries. A single record per CDR3 protein comes from TCRdb applying MiXCR to the PCR reads. The sample shows approximately 350,000 distinct CDR3 sequences, less than 40% of them seen only once. Findings and limits, study-wide: Significantly lower normalized Chao1 diversity was found in patients with multiple sclerosis relative to controls.

With regard to this clonotype: What it binds is not known.

The specimen sequenced was blood. This receptor was taken from a girl aged 10-17 years with multiple sclerosis.

The DNA of the CDR3 is TGTGCCAGCTTACCCGACAGGGGGCATGGCTACGAGCAGTACTTC. The encoded protein is CASLPDRGHGYEQYF. The chain recombines TRBV11-2 with TRBJ2-7, with 10 nucleotides matching TRBD1. Germline assignment: CDR1 SGHAT and CDR2 FQNNGV. This CDR3 has 15 residues. Trimming took 8 bases from V and 3 from J; bases not matched to a gene: 10.